This T cell receptor (beta chain) originates from a study of blood T cells in healthy people across ages (dated by TCRdb to 2013 to 2016). Looking at the study overall: In model experiments, template switching captured roughly one uniquely barcoded TCR beta cDNA molecule for every two T cells. The study measured age-related changes in TCR beta repertoire diversity using deep sequencing normalized with unique cDNA molecular identifiers. Donors were grouped into four age groups: young (average roughly 17 years), middle-aged (39), aged (around 60) and long-lived (about 90). To avoid experimental bias, donors of different ages were distributed randomly across sequencing lanes. Using the same blood draw, the study looked at two additional independent replicas of 1 million unique cDNA reads for two donors, one aged 18 to 30 and the other aged 80 or older.

The CDR3, from cysteine to phenylalanine, totals 14 residues. Only the CDR3 portion is preserved as DNA: 42 bases, with reading frame beginning at the first base. V is cut by 0 bases and J by 3 bases, and the space between the germline ends is 11 bases. The germline V gene supplies CDR1 SQVTM and CDR2 ANQGSEA. About this clonotype: Its target antigen remains unknown. No much larger clonotype is one base removed from it; base qualities were not supplied.

Receptors were amplified or captured by 5' RACE. The sequencer listed for this sample is Illumina HiSeq 2500. A second PCR of roughly 7 to 12 cycles was run with a J-beta primer mix and a sample-barcoded 5' primer. A unique molecular identifier was introduced onto each TCR beta cDNA molecule by a template-switch 5' adaptor carrying 12 random nucleotides. Each sample yielded at least 3 million CDR3-containing paired-end reads. The Mint cDNA synthesis kit, primed by a TRBC-specific oligonucleotide, was used to synthesize first-strand cDNA from all RNA. Following uracil-DNA glycosylase treatment, a first 18-cycle PCR with universal primers M1SS and BC2_uni_R was performed on all cDNA. The authors processed their data as follows. Each sample was normalized by randomly selecting 1 million high-quality reads, each carrying a distinct molecular identifier. Reads sharing molecular identifiers were discarded rather than binned into consensus sequences. MiTCR, set to a Q25 quality threshold and the strictest error-elimination algorithm, was used for CDR3 identification, clonotype clustering and error correction. A nonparametric unseen species model with Euler transformation was used to estimate a lower bound on total TCR beta diversity. TCRdb reanalyzed the raw reads on its own, using fastp at Q25 for trimming and MiXCR for clone calling, and kept in-frame beta chains. A single entry per CDR3 protein holds the most common genes and DNA from its merged rows. What appears here as the V and J calls and clone size reflects TCRdb's work, not the paper's. Across this sample there are around 780,000 distinct CDR3 sequences, with around 50% seen only once. Roughly 24% of the sample is in the top ten clones.

Donors were 39 systemically healthy Caucasian individuals from Russia aged roughly 6 to 95 years. Each donor gave approximately 9.3 milliliters of peripheral blood, collected into EDTA-treated Vacutainer tubes. PBMCs were isolated by Ficoll-Paque density-gradient centrifugation, with at least 6 million obtained per sample. Trizol reagent was used to extract total RNA from the PBMCs, yielding at least 5 micrograms per sample. For every donor, an aliquot of PBMCs went through flow cytometry to measure the percentages of naive CD45RAhigh/CD27high T cells. The investigation overall reported the following: Observed TCR beta diversity per million T cells fell roughly linearly with age, and a significant reduction was already apparent by age about 36. Observed TCR beta diversity correlated strongly with the percentage of naive T cells measured by flow cytometry. Estimates of total diversity based on one million sequenced T cells were regarded as lower bounds and as underestimates. Because profiling used bulk unsorted PBMCs, naive and antigen-experienced compartments could not be compared conclusively. Because donor CMV infection status was unknown, age-related changes in expanded clonotypes were potentially confounded. Compared with the aged group, the long-lived group had more naive CD4+ T cells, fewer expanded clones and increased TCR diversity, suggesting age selection.

The V gene is TRBV29-1 and the J gene is TRBJ1-2; there is no confident call for the D gene. The receptor was derived from a man aged 35 to 55 in good health. Sequenced material: blood. CDR3 sequence: CSVEDRVADYGYTF. The bases read TGCAGCGTTGAAGACAGAGTTGCAGACTATGGCTACACCTTC.